One and the same sample provided the 13 T cell receptor beta chains below, sequenced in a study of cytomegalovirus exposure and HLA in healthy donors. PCR primers comprised 60 Vbeta and 13 Jbeta primers. Some clones are missing from TCRdb's copy, which holds only in-frame ones; the method was immunoSEQ multiplex PCR. The repertoire has 150,000 or so clones, over 65% of them found once; the top ten carry about 13%. Sequenced input: PBMCs. Receptors originate from a man in his forties or fifties in good health and CMV-seropositive.

V and J are TRBV5-4 and TRBJ2-1; D gene uncertain. V was cut by 0 bases and J by 8 bases, with 6 bases left in between. From germline, CDR1 is SGHNT and CDR2 YYREEE (reference sequence). This CDR3 has 12 residues. The CDR3 DNA reads as TGTGCCAGCAGCTTGGCCGAGTATGAGCAGTTCTTC. Translation gives CASSLAEYEQFF.

The V and J genes are TRBV5-4 and TRBJ2-1; 10 bases map to TRBD1. Germline V gene data show CDR1 as SGHNT and CDR2 as YYREEE (reference sequence). V shed 7 bases and J 6 bases; nucleotides not matched to a gene: 13. This CDR3 is built from 16 residues. CDR3: CASSRGGDRGVNEQFF. In DNA, the CDR3 is TGTGCCAGCTCCAGGGGAGGGGACAGGGGTGTCAATGAGCAGTTCTTC.

This sequence joins TRBV5-6 and TRBJ2-2, with 8 positions matching TRBD1. Germline trimming cut 3 bases from V and 6 bases from J; bases unmatched to any gene: 4. The CDR3 has 14 amino acids. The germline CDR1 and CDR2 sequences are SGHDT and YYEEEE. CDR3 region: CASSWGQASGELFF. The CDR3, as DNA: TGTGCCAGCAGCTGGGGACAGGCGTCCGGGGAGCTGTTTTTT.

The chain joins TRBV5-1 to TRBJ2-1; 8 nucleotides agree with TRBD2. The CDR3 runs to 15 residues. V lost 4 bases to trimming and J lost 0 bases; unmatched junction nucleotides: 3. CDR1 and CDR2 from the germline V gene are SGHRS and YFSETQ. This CDR3 is CASSPSGGSYNEQFF. The DNA for the CDR3 is TGCGCCAGCAGCCCGAGCGGGGGCTCCTACAATGAGCAGTTCTTC.

This chain uses TRBV5-4 with TRBJ2-1; 7 bases fit TRBD2. Trimming removed 4 bases from V and 6 bases from J; junction bases left unmatched: 4. The CDR3 has 13 residues. Per the germline V gene, CDR1 is SGHNT and CDR2 is YYREEE (reference sequence). The DNA of the CDR3 is TGTGCCAGCAGCCTTACTAGCGTCAATGAGCAGTTCTTC. It specifies CASSLTSVNEQFF. The full variable domain, its missing parts supplied by reference TRBV5-4 and TRBJ2-1, is ETGVTQSPTHLIKTRGQQVTLRCSSQSGHNTVSWYQQALGQGPQFIFQYYREEENGRGNFPPRFSGLQFPNYSSELNVNALELDDSALYLCASSLTSVNEQFFGPGTRLTVL.

This rearrangement joins TRBV6-5 to TRBJ2-7; 7 bases align to TRBD1. This CDR3 is 14 amino acids long. V lost 6 bases to trimming and J lost 6 bases; unmatched junction nucleotides: 11. The V gene's germline CDR1 is MNHEY and CDR2 SVGAGI. The CDR3 region has the DNA TGTGCCAGCAGAAAAGACAGGGCTGTCGGCGAGCAGTACTTC. Translation gives CASRKDRAVGEQYF.

The V gene is TRBV13, the J gene TRBJ2-1; D is undetermined. The V gene lost 0 bases and the J gene lost 4 bases, with 7 bases spanning the gap. The CDR3 is made up of 14 amino acids. CDR1 is PRHDT, CDR2 FYEKMQ, per germline (reference sequence). CDR3 nucleotide sequence: TGTGCCAGCAGCTTAGGCGGCGGATACAATGAGCAGTTCTTC. Residues: CASSLGGGYNEQFF.

This chain uses TRBV28 with TRBJ2-7, with a tentative D call TRBD2 (6 bases). The CDR3 runs 14 residues. Germline V gene sequence: CDR1 MDHEN, CDR2 SYDVKM. V shed 6 bases and J shed 3 bases, with 15 bases lying between them. The CDR3 region has the DNA TGTGCCAGCAGCCCCCATGCGGGGAACTACGAGCAGTACTTC. It encodes CASSPHAGNYEQYF.

The chain joins TRBV6-5 to TRBJ2-7; the D gene is possibly TRBD2 (5 bases). This CDR3 comprises 15 residues. The V gene's germline CDR1 is MNHEY and CDR2 SVGAGI. The V and J ends lost 4 bases and 0 bases respectively, with 13 bases between them. CDR3 sequence reads: CASSLNSAYSYEQYF. The CDR3 DNA sequence: TGTGCCAGCAGTTTAAATAGCGCTTACTCCTACGAGCAGTACTTC.

The J gene is TRBJ1-2, the V gene TRBV10-3; a weak D match, TRBD1 (6 bases). Germline V gene lookup returns CDR1 ENHRY and CDR2 SYGVKD. V lost 10 bases and J lost 4, with 16 bases in between. The CDR3 is made up of 13 amino acids. CDR3 nucleotide sequence: TGTGCCACCAGCAGTCAGGGGTTCTATGGCTACACCTTC. Protein sequence: CATSSQGFYGYTF.

The chain couples TRBV10-3 to TRBJ2-1; weak D call: TRBD2 (6 bases). The germline gives CDR1 ENHRY, CDR2 SYGVKD. The CDR3 sequence is 14 residues long. V was pared by 6 bases and J by 6 bases, with 15 bases between. Written as DNA, the CDR3 is TGTGCCATCAGCGTTATCGAGACTAGCAATGAGCAGTTCTTC. It translates to CAISVIETSNEQFF.

The chain employs TRBV28 and TRBJ1-5; weak D call: TRBD1 (6 bases). Trimming removed 6 bases from V and 6 bases from J, with 15 bases in between. Per the germline V gene, CDR1 is MDHEN and CDR2 is SYDVKM. This CDR3 spans 14 amino acids. For the CDR3, the DNA is TGTGCCAGCAGGGAGGGGGGGAAGAGTCAGCCCCAGCATTTT. This sequence encodes CASREGGKSQPQHF.

The V and J genes are TRBV5-1 and TRBJ2-1; D is perhaps TRBD2 (6 bases). Trimming shortened V by 3 bases and J by 2 bases, and 12 bases separated the two germline ends. Germline values: CDR1 SGHRS, CDR2 YFSETQ. This CDR3 region has 15 residues. CDR3: CASSSSSAPYNEQFF. The CDR3 DNA follows: TGCGCCAGCAGCTCTTCTAGCGCACCCTACAATGAGCAGTTCTTC.